This note documents a single TCR beta chain sequence. Following a re-call of the 5' RACE reads, TCRdb has one entry per CDR3 protein and lacks DNA. The sample totals 300,000 to 500,000 distinct CDR3 sequences. These data are taken from a study of T cells expressing NK-cell markers. The germline gives CDR1 LGHNA, CDR2 YNFKEQ. CDR3 length: 15 residues. The receptor's source is a woman between 50 and 59 years old in good health. V usage is TRBV4-2 and J usage is TRBJ1-1. The sample was blood T cells: a sorted CD56 or NKG2C T cell subset, CD4+ or CD8+ T cells, or bulk PBMC T cells (not recorded which). The CDR3 here is CASSQVLGVRTEAFF.